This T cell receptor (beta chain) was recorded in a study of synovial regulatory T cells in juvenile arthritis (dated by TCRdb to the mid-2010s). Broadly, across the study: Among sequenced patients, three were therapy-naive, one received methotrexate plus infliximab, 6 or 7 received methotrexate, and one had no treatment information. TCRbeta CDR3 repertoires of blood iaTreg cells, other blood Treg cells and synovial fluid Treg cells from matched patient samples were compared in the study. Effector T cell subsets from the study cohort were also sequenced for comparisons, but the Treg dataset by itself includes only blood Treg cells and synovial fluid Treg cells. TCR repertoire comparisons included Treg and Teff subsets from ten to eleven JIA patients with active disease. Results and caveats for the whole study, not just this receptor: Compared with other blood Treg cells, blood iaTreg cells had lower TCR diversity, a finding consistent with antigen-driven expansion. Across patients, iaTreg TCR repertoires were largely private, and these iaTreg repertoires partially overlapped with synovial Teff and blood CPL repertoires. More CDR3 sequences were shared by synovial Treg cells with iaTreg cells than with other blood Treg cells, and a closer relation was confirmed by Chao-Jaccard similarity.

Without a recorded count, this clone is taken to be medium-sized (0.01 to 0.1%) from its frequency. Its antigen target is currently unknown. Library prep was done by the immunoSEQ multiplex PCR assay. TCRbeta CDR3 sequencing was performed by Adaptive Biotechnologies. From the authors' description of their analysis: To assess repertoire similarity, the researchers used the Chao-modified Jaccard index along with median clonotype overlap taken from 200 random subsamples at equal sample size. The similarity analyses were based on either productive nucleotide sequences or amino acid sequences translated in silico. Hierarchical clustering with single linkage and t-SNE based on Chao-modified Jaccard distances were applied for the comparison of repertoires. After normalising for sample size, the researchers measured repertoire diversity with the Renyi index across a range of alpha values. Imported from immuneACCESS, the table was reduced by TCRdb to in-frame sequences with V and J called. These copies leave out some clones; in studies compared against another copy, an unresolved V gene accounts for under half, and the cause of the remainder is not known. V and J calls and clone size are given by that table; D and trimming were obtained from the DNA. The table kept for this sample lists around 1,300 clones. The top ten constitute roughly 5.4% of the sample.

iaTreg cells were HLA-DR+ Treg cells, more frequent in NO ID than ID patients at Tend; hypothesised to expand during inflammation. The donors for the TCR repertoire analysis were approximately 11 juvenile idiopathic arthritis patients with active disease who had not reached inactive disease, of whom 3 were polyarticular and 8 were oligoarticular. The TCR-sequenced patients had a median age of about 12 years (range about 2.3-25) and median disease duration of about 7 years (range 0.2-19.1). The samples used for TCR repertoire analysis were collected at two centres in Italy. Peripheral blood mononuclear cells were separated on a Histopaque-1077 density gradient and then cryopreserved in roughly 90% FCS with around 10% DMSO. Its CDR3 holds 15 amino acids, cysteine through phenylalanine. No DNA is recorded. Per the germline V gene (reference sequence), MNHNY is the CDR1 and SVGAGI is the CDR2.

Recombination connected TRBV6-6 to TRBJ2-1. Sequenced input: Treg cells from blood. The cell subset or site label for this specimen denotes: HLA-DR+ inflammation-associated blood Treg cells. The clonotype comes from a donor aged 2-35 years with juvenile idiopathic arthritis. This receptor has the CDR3 CASSSTSASYNEQFF.